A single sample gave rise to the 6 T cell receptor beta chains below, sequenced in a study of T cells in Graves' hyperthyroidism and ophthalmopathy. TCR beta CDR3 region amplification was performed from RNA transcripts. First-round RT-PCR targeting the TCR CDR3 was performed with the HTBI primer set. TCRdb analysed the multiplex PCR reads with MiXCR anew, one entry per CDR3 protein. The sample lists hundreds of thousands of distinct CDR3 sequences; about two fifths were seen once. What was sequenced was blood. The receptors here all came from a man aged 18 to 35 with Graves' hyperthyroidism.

In DNA, the CDR3 is TGTGCCAGCAGACTGACAGGGGGCCGGGGCTACACCTTC. This sequence encodes CASRLTGGRGYTF. The chain has TRBV6-6 and TRBJ1-2; 10 bases agree with TRBD1. This CDR3 has 13 residues. CDR1 and CDR2 from the germline V gene are MNHNY and SVGAGI (reference sequence). After removal of 6 bases from V and 8 bases from J, the junction contained 6 bases not matched to a gene.

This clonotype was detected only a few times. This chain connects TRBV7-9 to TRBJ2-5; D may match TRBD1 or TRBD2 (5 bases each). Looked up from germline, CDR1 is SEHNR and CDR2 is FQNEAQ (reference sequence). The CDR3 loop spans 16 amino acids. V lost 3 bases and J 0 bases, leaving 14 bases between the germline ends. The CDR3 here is CASSFGTGWYQETQYF. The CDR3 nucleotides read TGTGCCAGCAGCTTTGGGACGGGGTGGTACCAAGAGACCCAGTACTTC.

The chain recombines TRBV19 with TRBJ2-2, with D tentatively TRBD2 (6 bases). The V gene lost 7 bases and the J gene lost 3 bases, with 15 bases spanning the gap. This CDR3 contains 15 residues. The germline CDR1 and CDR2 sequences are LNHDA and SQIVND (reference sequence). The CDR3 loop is CASILAGDHTGELFF. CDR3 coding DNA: TGTGCCAGTATACTAGCCGGAGACCACACCGGGGAGCTGTTTTTT.

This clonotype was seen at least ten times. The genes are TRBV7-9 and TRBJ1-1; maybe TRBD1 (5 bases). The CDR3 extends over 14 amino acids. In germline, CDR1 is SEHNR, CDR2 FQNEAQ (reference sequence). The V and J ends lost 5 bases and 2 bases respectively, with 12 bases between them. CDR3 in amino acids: CASSPGQDNTEAFF. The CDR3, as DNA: TGTGCCAGCAGCCCGGGGCAGGACAACACTGAAGCTTTCTTT.

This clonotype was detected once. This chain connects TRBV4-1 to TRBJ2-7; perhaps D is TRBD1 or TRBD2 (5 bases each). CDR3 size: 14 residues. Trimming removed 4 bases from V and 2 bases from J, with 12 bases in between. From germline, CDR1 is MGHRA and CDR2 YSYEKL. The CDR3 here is CASSPRDATYEQYF. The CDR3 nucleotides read TGCGCCAGCAGCCCCAGGGACGCCACCTACGAGCAGTACTTC.

CDR3 sequence: CASYGGISYEQYF. The CDR3 nucleotides read TGTGCCAGCTATGGGGGAATCTCCTACGAGCAGTACTTC. This sequence joins TRBV7-8 and TRBJ2-7, with D possibly called TRBD1 or TRBD2 (5 bases each). V gave up 8 bases and J gave up 0 bases, with 11 bases separating them. The V gene's germline CDR1 is SGHVS and CDR2 FQNEAQ. The CDR3 length is 13 residues.